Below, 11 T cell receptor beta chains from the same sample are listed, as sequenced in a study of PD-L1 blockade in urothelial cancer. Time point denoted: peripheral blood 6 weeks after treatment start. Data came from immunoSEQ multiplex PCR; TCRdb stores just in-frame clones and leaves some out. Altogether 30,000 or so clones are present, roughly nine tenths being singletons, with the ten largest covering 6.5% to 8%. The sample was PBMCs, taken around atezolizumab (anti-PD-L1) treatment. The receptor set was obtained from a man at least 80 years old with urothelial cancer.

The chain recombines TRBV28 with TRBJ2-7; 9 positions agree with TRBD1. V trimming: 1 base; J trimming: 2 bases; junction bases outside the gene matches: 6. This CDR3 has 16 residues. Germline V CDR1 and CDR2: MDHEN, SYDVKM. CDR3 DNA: TGTGCCAGCAGTTTATTTGGGACAGGGAAGGCCTACGAGCAGTACTTC. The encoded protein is CASSLFGTGKAYEQYF. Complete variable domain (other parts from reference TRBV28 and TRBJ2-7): DVKVTQSSRYLVKRTGEKVFLECVQDMDHENMFWYRQDPGLGLRLIYFSYDVKMKEKGDIPEGYSVSREKKERFSLILESASTNQTSMYLCASSLFGTGKAYEQYFGPGTRLTVT.

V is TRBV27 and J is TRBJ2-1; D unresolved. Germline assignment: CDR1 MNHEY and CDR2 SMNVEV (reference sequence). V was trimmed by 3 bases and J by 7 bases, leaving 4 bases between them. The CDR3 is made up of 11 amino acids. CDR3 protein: CASSFHNEQFF. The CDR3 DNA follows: TGTGCCAGCAGTTTTCATAATGAGCAGTTCTTC.

The CDR3 DNA sequence: TGCGCCAGCAGCCCAACCGGGACAGGGGGCGCCGGGGAGACCCAGTACTTC. Amino acids: CASSPTGTGGAGETQYF. J is TRBJ2-5 and V is TRBV5-1; 12 bases line up with TRBD1. The V and J ends lost 4 bases and 5 bases, in that order; junction bases with no gene match: 12. This CDR3 has 17 residues. The germline gives CDR1 SGHRS, CDR2 YFSETQ.

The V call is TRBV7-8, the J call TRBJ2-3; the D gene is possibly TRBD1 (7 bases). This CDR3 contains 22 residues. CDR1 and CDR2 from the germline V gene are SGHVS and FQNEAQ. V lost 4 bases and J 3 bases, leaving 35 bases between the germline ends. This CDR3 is CASSSGGADRSYSTGRTDTQYF. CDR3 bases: TGTGCCAGCAGCTCAGGGGGAGCTGATAGGAGCTATTCGACAGGGAGGACAGATACGCAGTATTTT.

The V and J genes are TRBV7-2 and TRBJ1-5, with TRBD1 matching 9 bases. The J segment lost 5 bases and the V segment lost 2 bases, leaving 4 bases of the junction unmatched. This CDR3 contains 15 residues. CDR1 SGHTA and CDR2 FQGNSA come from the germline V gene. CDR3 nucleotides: TGTGCCAGCAGCTTATCGACAGGGGGTTATCAGCCCCAGCATTTT. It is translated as CASSLSTGGYQPQHF.

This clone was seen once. The chain's CDR3 is CASSPRTSGRAGELFF. CDR3 bases: TGTGCCAGCAGCCCCAGGACTAGCGGGAGGGCCGGGGAGCTGTTTTTT. The chain uses TRBV7-9 and TRBJ2-2, with 15 bases fitting TRBD2. CDR1 and CDR2 (germline): SEHNR, FQNEAQ (reference sequence). J lost 6 bases, V lost 5 bases, and 4 bases had no gene match. The CDR3 has 16 residues. Full variable domain (rest looked up from reference TRBV7-9 and TRBJ2-2): DTGVSQNPRHKITKRGQNVTFRCDPISEHNRLYWYRQTLGQGPEFLTYFQNEAQLEKSRLLSDRFSAERPKGSFSTLEIQRTEQGDSAMYLCASSPRTSGRAGELFFGEGSRLTVL.

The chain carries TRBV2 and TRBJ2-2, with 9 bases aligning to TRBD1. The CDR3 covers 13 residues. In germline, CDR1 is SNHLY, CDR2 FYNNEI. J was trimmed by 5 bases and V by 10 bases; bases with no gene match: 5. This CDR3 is CATTGQGTGELFF. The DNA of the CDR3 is TGTGCCACCACCGGACAGGGGACCGGGGAGCTGTTTTTT.

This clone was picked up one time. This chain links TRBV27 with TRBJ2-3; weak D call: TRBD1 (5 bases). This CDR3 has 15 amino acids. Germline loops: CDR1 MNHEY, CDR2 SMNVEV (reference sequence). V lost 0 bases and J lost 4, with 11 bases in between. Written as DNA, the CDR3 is TGTGCCAGCAGTTTATCTTCAGGGTTCGCAGATACGCAGTATTTT. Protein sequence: CASSLSSGFADTQYF.

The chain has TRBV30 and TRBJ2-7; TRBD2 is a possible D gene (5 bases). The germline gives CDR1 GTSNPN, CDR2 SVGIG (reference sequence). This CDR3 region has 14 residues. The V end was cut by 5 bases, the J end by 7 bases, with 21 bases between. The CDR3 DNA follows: TGTGCCTGGGGCCCTTGGTCTAGCCGCGGGGAGCAGTACTTC. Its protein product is CAWGPWSSRGEQYF.

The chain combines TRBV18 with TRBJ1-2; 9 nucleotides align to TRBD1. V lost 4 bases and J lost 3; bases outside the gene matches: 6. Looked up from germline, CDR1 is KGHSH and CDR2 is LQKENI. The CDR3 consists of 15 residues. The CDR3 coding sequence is TGTGCCAGCTCACAAGGGACAGGGCTCGACTATGGCTACACCTTC. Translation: CASSQGTGLDYGYTF.

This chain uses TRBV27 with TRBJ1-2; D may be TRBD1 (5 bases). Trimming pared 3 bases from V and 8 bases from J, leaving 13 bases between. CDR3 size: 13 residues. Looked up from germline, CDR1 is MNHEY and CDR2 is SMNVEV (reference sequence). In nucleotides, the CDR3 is TGTGCCAGCAGTTTCGGCAGGGCAGACGGCTACACCTTC. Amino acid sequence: CASSFGRADGYTF.